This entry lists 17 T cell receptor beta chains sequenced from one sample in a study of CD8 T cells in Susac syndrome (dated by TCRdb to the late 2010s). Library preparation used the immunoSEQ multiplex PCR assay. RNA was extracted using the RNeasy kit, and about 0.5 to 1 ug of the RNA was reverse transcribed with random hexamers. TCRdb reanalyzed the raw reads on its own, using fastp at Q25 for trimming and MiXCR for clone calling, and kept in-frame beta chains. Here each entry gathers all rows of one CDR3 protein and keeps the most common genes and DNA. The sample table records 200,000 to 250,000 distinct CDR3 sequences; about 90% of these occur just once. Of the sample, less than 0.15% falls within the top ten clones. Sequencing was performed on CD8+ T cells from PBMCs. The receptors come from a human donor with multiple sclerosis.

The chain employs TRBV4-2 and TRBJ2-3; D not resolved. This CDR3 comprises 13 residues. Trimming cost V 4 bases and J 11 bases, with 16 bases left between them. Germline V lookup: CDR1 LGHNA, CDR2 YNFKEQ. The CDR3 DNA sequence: TGTGCCAGCAGCCTTCTCGCGGCTCCCAAGCAGTATTTT. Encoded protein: CASSLLAAPKQYF.

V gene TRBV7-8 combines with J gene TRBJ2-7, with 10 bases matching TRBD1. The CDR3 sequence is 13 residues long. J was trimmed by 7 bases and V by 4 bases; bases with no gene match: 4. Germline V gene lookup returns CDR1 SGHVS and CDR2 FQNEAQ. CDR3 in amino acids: CASSSRTGGEQYF. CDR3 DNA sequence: TGTGCCAGCAGCTCCCGGACAGGGGGGGAGCAGTACTTC.

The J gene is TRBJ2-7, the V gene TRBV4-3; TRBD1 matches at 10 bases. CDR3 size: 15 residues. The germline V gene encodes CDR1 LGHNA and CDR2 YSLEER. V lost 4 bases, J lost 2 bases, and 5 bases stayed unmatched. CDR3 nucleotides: TGCGCCAGCAGCCTAGGGACAGGGGTCCCCTACGAGCAGTACTTC. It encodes CASSLGTGVPYEQYF.

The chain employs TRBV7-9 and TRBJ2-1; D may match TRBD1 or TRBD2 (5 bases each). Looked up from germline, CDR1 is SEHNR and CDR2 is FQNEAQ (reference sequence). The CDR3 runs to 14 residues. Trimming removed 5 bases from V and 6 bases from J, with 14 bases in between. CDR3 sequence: CASSAAGALNEQFF. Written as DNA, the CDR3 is TGTGCCAGCAGCGCCGCCGGGGCCCTCAATGAGCAGTTCTTC.

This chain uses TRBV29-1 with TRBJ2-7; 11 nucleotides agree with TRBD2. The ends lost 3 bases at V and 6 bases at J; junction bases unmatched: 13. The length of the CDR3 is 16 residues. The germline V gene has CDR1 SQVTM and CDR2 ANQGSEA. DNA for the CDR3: TGCAGCGTTGAGTTGACTAGCGGGATCGCAGGGTCCGAGCAGTACTTC. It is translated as CSVELTSGIAGSEQYF.

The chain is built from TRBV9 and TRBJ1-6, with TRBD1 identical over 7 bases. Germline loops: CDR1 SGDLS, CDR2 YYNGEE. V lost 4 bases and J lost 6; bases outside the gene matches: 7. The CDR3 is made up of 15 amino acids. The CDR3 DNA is TGTGCCAGCAGCCTCAGACAGGGACCTAATTCACCCCTCCACTTT. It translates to CASSLRQGPNSPLHF.

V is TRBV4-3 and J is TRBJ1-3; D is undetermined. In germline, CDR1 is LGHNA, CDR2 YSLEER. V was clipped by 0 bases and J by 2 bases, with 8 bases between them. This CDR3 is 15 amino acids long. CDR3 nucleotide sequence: TGCGCCAGCAGCCAAGATCAGGCAGCTGGAAACACCATATATTTT. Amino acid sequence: CASSQDQAAGNTIYF.

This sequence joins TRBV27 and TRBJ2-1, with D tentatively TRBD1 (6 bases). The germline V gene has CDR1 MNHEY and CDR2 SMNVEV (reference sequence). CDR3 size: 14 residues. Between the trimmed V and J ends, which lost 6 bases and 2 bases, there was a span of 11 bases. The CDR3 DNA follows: TGTGCCAGCAGCGGACAGACCGCCTACAATGAGCAGTTCTTC. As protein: CASSGQTAYNEQFF.

CDR3 residues: CASSEASTGELFF. Here the CDR3 DNA reads TGTGCCAGCAGCGAGGCCAGCACCGGGGAGCTGTTTTTT. The genes are TRBV9 and TRBJ2-2, with unresolved D. The V gene lost 3 bases and the J gene lost 4 bases, with 7 bases spanning the gap. The CDR3 sequence is 13 residues long. Germline lookup yields CDR1 SGDLS and CDR2 YYNGEE.

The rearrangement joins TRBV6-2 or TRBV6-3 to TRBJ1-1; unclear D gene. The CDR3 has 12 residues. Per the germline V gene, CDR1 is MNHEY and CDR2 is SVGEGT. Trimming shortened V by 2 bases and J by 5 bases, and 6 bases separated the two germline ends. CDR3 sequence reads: CASSYGLTEAFF. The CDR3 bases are TGTGCCAGCAGTTACGGGTTAACTGAAGCTTTCTTT.

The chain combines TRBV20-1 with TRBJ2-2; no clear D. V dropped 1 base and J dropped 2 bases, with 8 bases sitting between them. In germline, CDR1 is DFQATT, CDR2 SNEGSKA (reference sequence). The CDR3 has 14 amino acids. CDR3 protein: CSARAGLNTGELFF. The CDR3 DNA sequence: TGCAGTGCTAGAGCCGGGCTTAACACCGGGGAGCTGTTTTTT.

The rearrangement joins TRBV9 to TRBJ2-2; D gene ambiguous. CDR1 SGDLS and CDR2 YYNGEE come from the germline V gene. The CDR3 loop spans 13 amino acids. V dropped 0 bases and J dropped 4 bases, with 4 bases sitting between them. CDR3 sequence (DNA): TGTGCCAGCAGCGTAGCGGGCACCGGGGAGCTGTTTTTT. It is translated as CASSVAGTGELFF.

The CDR3 DNA reads as TGTGCCAGCAGCTTGAGCGTGAACACCGGGGAGCTGTTTTTT. The encoded protein is CASSLSVNTGELFF. This chain connects TRBV5-4 to TRBJ2-2, with D unclear. This CDR3 has 14 amino acids. Germline assignment: CDR1 SGHNT and CDR2 YYREEE (reference sequence). Between the trimmed V and J ends, which lost 1 base and 1 base, there was a span of 5 bases. The full variable domain, its missing parts supplied by reference TRBV5-4 and TRBJ2-2, is ETGVTQSPTHLIKTRGQQVTLRCSSQSGHNTVSWYQQALGQGPQFIFQYYREEENGRGNFPPRFSGLQFPNYSSELNVNALELDDSALYLCASSLSVNTGELFFGEGSRLTVL.

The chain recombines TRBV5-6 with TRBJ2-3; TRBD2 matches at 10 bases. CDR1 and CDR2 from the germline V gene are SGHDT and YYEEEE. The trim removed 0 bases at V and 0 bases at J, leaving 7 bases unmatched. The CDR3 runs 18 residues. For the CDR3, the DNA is TGTGCCAGCAGCTTGGGATACATGACTAGCGGGAGCACAGATACGCAGTATTTT. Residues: CASSLGYMTSGSTDTQYF. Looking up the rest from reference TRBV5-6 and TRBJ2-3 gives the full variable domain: DAGVTQSPTHLIKTRGQQVTLRCSPKSGHDTVSWYQQALGQGPQFIFQYYEEEERQRGNFPDRFSGHQFPNYSSELNVNALLLGDSALYLCASSLGYMTSGSTDTQYFGPGTRLTVL.

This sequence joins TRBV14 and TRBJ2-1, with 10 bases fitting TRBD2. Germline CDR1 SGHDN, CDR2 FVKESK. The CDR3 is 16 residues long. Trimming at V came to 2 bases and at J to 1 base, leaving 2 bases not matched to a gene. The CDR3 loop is CASSQLAGASYNEQFF. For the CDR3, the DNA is TGTGCCAGCAGCCAACTAGCGGGGGCATCCTACAATGAGCAGTTCTTC.

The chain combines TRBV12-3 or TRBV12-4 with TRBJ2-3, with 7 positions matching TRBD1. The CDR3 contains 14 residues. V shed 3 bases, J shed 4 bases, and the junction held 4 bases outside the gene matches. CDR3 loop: CASSFRQGADTQYF. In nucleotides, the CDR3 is TGTGCCAGCAGTTTCAGACAGGGCGCAGATACGCAGTATTTT.

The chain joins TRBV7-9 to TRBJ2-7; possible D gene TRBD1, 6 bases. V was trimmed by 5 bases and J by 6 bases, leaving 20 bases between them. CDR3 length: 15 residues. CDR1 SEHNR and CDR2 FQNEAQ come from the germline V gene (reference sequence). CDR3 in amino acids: CASSLPRDIHGEQYF. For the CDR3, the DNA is TGTGCCAGCAGCCTCCCCCGGGACATTCACGGCGAGCAGTACTTC.